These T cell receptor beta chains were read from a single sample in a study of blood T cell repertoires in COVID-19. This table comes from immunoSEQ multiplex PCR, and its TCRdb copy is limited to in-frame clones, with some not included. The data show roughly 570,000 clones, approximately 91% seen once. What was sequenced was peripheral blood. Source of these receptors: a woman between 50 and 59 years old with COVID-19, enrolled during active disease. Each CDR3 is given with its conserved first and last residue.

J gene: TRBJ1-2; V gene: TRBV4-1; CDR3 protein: CASSQDEREGGYTF
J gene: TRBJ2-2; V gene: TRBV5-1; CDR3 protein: CATQRTPGLGAGELFF
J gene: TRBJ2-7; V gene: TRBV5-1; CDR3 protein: CASSWTSGGTYEQYF
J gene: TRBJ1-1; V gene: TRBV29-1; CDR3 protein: CSVDSPNTEAFF
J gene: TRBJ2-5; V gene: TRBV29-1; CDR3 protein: CSVVGGGGAGETQYF
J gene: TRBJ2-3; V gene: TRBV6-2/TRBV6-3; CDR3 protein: CASSYWERSAATDTQYF
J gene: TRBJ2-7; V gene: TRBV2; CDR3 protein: CASSTTGEDEQYF
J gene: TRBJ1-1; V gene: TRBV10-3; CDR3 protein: CAISESDLGLTEAFF
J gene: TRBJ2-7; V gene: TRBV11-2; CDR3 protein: CASSLGTGWYEQYF
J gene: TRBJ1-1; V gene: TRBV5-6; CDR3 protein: CASSPGQALVEAFF
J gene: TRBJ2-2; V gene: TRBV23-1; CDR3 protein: CASSPHCPGIGRELFF
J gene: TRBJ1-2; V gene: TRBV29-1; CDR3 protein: CSVEDQTTEAIYYGYTF
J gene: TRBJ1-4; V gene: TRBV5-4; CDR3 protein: CASTDRGAMGEKLFF
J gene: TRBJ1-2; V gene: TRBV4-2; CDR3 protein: CASTQNGGDYTF
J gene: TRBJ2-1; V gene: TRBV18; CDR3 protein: CASSHPGGSINEQFF
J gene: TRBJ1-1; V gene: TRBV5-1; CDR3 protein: CASSLAGDSTEAFF
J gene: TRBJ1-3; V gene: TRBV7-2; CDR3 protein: CASSFRGSSGNTIYF
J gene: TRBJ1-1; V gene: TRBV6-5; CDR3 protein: CASKFRRLGEAFF
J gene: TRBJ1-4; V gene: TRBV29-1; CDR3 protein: CSATGLGVEKLFF
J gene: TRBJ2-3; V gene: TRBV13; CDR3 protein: CASSLTEDTQYF
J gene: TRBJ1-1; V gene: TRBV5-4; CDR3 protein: CASNPRGAGNTEAFF
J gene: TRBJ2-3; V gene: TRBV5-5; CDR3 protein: CASSLTAAGMDTQYF
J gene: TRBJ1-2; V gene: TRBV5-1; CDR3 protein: CASSLGTGGHYGYTF
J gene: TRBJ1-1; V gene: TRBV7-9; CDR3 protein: CASSQTTGEAFF
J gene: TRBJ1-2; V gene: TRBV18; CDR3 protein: CASSPPAGEGYTF
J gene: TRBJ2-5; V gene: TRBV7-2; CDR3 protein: CASSWAGSEQETQYF
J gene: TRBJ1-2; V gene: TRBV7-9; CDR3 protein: CASSFQGQGARGYTF
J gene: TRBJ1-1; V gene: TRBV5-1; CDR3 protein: CASRGTYTEAFF
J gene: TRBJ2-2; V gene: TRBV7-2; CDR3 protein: CASSVVGGRTNTGELFF
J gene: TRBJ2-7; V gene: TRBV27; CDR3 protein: CASSLSPGTSEQYF
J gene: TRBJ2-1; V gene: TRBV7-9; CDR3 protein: CASSLAMAVNEQFF
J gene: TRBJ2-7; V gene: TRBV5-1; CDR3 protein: CASSLVSGGSYEQYF
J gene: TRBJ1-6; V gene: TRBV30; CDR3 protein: CALSETISPLHF
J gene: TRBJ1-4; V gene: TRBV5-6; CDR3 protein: CASSPLGGLNEKLFF
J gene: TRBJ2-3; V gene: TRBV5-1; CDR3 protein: CASRPDQTRDTQYF
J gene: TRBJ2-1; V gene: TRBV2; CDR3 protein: CASSETPPWGGYGSYNEQFF
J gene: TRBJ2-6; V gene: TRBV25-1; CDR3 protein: CASSAPPSGANVLTF
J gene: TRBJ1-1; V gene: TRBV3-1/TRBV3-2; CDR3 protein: CASSRYLDRQNTEAFF
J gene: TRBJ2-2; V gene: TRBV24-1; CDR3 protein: CATSYGGNTGELFF
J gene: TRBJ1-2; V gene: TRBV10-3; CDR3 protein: CAISDRSNYGYTF
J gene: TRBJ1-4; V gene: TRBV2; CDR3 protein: CASSGRGRSEKLFF
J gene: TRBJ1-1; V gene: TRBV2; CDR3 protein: CASCKNLLMNTEAFF
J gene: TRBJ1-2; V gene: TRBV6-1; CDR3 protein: CASSERQGLGYTF
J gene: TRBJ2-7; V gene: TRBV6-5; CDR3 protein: CASSYLWDSSYEQYF
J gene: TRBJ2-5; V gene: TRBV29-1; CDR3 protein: CSVLGAGQETQYF
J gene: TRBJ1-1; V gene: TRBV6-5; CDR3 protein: CASRVAALSTEAFF
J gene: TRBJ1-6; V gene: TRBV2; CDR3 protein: CASRGATEGSNSPLHF
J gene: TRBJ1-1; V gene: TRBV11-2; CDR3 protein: CASVRRLNTEAFF
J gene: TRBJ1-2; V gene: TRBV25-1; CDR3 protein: CASSDGLWGYTF
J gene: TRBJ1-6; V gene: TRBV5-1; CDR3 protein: CASSWGRDREWGNSPLHF
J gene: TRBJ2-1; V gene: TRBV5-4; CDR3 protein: CASSAGGTGLNEQFF
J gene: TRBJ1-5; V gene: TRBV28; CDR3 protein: CASSSWGGLNQPQHF
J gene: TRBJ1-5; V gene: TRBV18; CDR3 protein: CASSSGIRTSNQPQHF
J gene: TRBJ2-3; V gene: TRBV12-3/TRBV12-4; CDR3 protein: CASSTVTDTQYF
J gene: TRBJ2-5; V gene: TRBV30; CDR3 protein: CAWSEQGVETQYF
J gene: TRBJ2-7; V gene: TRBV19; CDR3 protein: CASRAGHGEQYF